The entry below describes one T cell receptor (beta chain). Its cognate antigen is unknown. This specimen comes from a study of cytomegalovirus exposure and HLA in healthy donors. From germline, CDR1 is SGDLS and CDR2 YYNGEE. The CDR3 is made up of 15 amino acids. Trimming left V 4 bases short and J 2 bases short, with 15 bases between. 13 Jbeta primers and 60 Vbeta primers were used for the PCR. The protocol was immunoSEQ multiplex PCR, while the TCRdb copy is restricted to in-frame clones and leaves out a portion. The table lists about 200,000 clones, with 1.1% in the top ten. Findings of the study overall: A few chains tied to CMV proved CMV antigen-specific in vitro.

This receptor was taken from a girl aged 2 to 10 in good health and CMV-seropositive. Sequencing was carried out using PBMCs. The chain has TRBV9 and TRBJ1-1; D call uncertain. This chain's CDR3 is CASSLSRTGNTEAFF. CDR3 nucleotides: TGTGCCAGCAGCCTATCCCGGACGGGAAACACTGAAGCTTTCTTT.